The clone carrying this T cell receptor (beta chain) appeared once. Its antigen remains unidentified. This specimen comes from a study of shared clonotypes between healthy human individuals. CDR3 length: 16 amino acids. CDR1 and CDR2 (germline): LGHNA, YSLEER. The ends were cut back, 4 bases at V and 5 bases at J, with 19 bases in the middle. Naivety among CD8 cells was defined by CD45RO negativity and positive CCR7 selection, thereby excluding terminally differentiated effector memory CD45RA+ cells. It was at deep level that the assay was run. TCRdb keeps only in-frame clones here, not all; method: immunoSEQ multiplex PCR. The sample consists of around 1.9 million clones, more than 85% of them appearing once. Overall study findings and caveats: Generation of non-shared clonotypes was less probable than generation of clonotypes shared by all four donors. Represented genetic and exposure-history diversity was restricted by having few donors.

The sequence derives from a man younger than 35 in good health. Some clones in this sample may be carry-over from other donors' samples. This chain connects TRBV4-3 to TRBJ2-3, with D maybe TRBD2 (5 bases). The sequenced sample consisted of naive CD8+ T cells from PBMCs. The CDR3 protein is CASSRVGGSYEDTQYF. The DNA of the CDR3 is TGCGCCAGCAGCCGAGTAGGCGGGTCCTATGAAGATACGCAGTATTTT.